A selection of T cell receptor beta chains follows, all from one sample in a study of T cell repertoires in cytomegalovirus infection. Their target antigens are unknown. A single record per CDR3 protein comes from TCRdb applying MiXCR to the reads. Among about 830,000 distinct CDR3 sequences, 30% to 35% were seen once, and the ten largest hold around 12%. Here the sequenced sample was cultured CD8+ T cells from PBMCs, taken from culture after CMV antigen stimulation. The receptor source for this set is a human donor in good health (CMV status not recorded). Some clones in this sample may be carry-over from other donors' samples. The CDR3 runs from the conserved cysteine through the conserved F or W. D genes are given only for firm matches. Clone size is stated in some rows and not others, as once, few, many or a class when expanded.

j_gene: TRBJ1-2; v_gene: TRBV20-1; d_gene: NA; len: 12; abundance: NA; CDR3aa: CSVPDSYYGYTF; CDR3nt: TGCAGTGTTCCGGACAGCTATTATGGCTACACCTTC
j_gene: TRBJ1-5; v_gene: TRBV7-6; d_gene: NA; len: 13; abundance: many; CDR3aa: CASSLARDQPQHF; CDR3nt: TGTGCCAGCAGCTTAGCTCGTGATCAGCCCCAGCATTTT
j_gene: TRBJ1-1; v_gene: TRBV6-5; d_gene: NA; len: 13; abundance: few; CDR3aa: CASSYSFDTEAFF; CDR3nt: TGTGCCAGCAGTTACTCATTCGACACTGAAGCTTTCTTT
j_gene: TRBJ1-4; v_gene: TRBV27; d_gene: NA; len: 15; abundance: NA; CDR3aa: CASSPIDGLNEKLFF; CDR3nt: TGTGCCAGCAGTCCAATAGACGGCCTTAATGAAAAACTGTTTTTT
j_gene: TRBJ2-1; v_gene: TRBV7-8; d_gene: TRBD2; len: 18; abundance: many; CDR3aa: CASSLTKGQRGLPRKQFF; CDR3nt: TGTGCCAGCAGCTTAACAAAGGGGCAGCGGGGCCTCCCTCGGAAGCAGTTCTTC
j_gene: TRBJ1-1; v_gene: TRBV9; d_gene: NA; len: 16; abundance: NA; CDR3aa: CASSLGGGRLNTEAFF; CDR3nt: TGTGCCAGCAGCCTGGGAGGTGGCAGGCTGAACACTGAAGCTTTCTTT
j_gene: TRBJ2-2; v_gene: TRBV11-2; d_gene: NA; len: 15; abundance: NA; CDR3aa: CASSLEWDNTGELFF; CDR3nt: TGTGCCAGCAGCTTAGAGTGGGACAACACCGGGGAGCTGTTTTTT
j_gene: TRBJ2-3; v_gene: TRBV20-1; d_gene: TRBD2; len: 15; abundance: NA; CDR3aa: CSALLAGGGTDTQYF; CDR3nt: TGCAGTGCTCTTCTAGCGGGGGGGGGCACAGATACGCAGTATTTT
j_gene: TRBJ1-2; v_gene: TRBV11-2; d_gene: NA; len: 17; abundance: few; CDR3aa: CASSLDTRQAANYGYTF; CDR3nt: TGTGCCAGCAGCTTAGACACCCGACAGGCAGCTAACTATGGCTACACCTTC
j_gene: TRBJ1-4; v_gene: TRBV7-8; d_gene: NA; len: 16; abundance: NA; CDR3aa: CASSNRAGGVEEKLFF; CDR3nt: TGTGCCAGCAGCAACCGGGCCGGGGGCGTAGAGGAAAAACTGTTTTTT
j_gene: TRBJ1-1; v_gene: TRBV6-6; d_gene: NA; len: 14; abundance: NA; CDR3aa: CASRPPGENTEAFF; CDR3nt: TGTGCCAGCAGACCCCCGGGTGAGAACACTGAAGCTTTCTTT
j_gene: TRBJ1-3; v_gene: TRBV7-9; d_gene: NA; len: 16; abundance: few; CDR3aa: CASSSSYDYSGNTIYF; CDR3nt: TGTGCCAGCAGCTCCAGCTACGATTACTCTGGAAACACCATATATTTT
j_gene: TRBJ1-4; v_gene: TRBV28; d_gene: TRBD1; len: 16; abundance: NA; CDR3aa: CASSYPGQGRGEKLFF; CDR3nt: TGTGCCAGCAGTTACCCCGGACAGGGGCGAGGTGAAAAACTGTTTTTT
j_gene: TRBJ2-1; v_gene: TRBV6-2/TRBV6-3; d_gene: TRBD2; len: 15; abundance: NA; CDR3aa: CASIATSGGAREQFF; CDR3nt: TGTGCCAGCATCGCTACTAGCGGGGGGGCCAGGGAGCAGTTCTTC
j_gene: TRBJ2-7; v_gene: TRBV10-3; d_gene: TRBD1; len: 16; abundance: NA; CDR3aa: CAISGTGGFSAYEQYF; CDR3nt: TGTGCCATCAGTGGAACAGGGGGCTTCAGTGCCTACGAGCAGTACTTC
j_gene: TRBJ2-7; v_gene: TRBV6-1; d_gene: NA; len: 14; abundance: many; CDR3aa: CASSNKADSYEQYF; CDR3nt: TGTGCCAGCAGTAACAAAGCAGACTCCTACGAGCAGTACTTC
j_gene: TRBJ2-3; v_gene: TRBV14; d_gene: TRBD2; len: 16; abundance: NA; CDR3aa: CASSQNAGGPPDTQYF; CDR3nt: TGTGCCAGCAGCCAGAACGCGGGGGGGCCCCCAGATACGCAGTATTTT
j_gene: TRBJ1-1; v_gene: TRBV19; d_gene: NA; len: 13; abundance: few; CDR3aa: CASTLGSNTEAFF; CDR3nt: TGTGCCAGTACTCTTGGGTCGAACACTGAAGCTTTCTTT
j_gene: TRBJ2-2; v_gene: TRBV10-3; d_gene: TRBD1; len: 16; abundance: NA; CDR3aa: CAISETGTGNTGELFF; CDR3nt: TGTGCCATCAGTGAGACTGGGACAGGAAACACCGGGGAGCTGTTTTTT
j_gene: TRBJ1-2; v_gene: TRBV29-1; d_gene: TRBD1; len: 18; abundance: NA; CDR3aa: CSVDSPGQDTPNKYGYTF; CDR3nt: TGCAGCGTGGATTCTCCGGGACAGGATACCCCTAACAAATATGGCTACACCTTC
j_gene: TRBJ2-1; v_gene: TRBV6-1; d_gene: NA; len: 16; abundance: many; CDR3aa: CASSGFHRASPNEQFF; CDR3nt: TGTGCCAGCAGTGGATTCCATCGGGCATCCCCCAATGAGCAGTTCTTC
j_gene: TRBJ2-5; v_gene: TRBV28; d_gene: TRBD1; len: 14; abundance: NA; CDR3aa: CASSRQGMVETQYF; CDR3nt: TGTGCCAGCAGCCGACAGGGAATGGTCGAGACCCAGTACTTC
j_gene: TRBJ2-3; v_gene: TRBV14; d_gene: NA; len: 12; abundance: NA; CDR3aa: CASGGLTDTQYF; CDR3nt: TGTGCCAGCGGGGGATTGACAGATACGCAGTATTTT
j_gene: TRBJ1-5; v_gene: TRBV19; d_gene: NA; len: 15; abundance: NA; CDR3aa: CASSGDSGSNQPQHF; CDR3nt: TGTGCCAGTAGCGGTGATTCAGGGAGCAATCAGCCCCAGCATTTT
j_gene: TRBJ2-1; v_gene: TRBV28; d_gene: NA; len: 17; abundance: few; CDR3aa: CASSSRRHATGRNEQFF; CDR3nt: TGTGCCAGCAGTTCCCGCCGACACGCTACGGGCCGCAATGAGCAGTTCTTC
j_gene: TRBJ2-3; v_gene: TRBV13; d_gene: NA; len: 13; abundance: few; CDR3aa: CASSIGQADTQYF; CDR3nt: TGTGCCAGCAGCATCGGACAAGCAGATACGCAGTATTTT
j_gene: TRBJ2-3; v_gene: TRBV4-2; d_gene: NA; len: 15; abundance: NA; CDR3aa: CASSQGARGADTQYF; CDR3nt: TGTGCCAGCAGCCAAGGAGCCCGTGGGGCAGATACGCAGTATTTT
j_gene: TRBJ1-6; v_gene: TRBV12-3/TRBV12-4; d_gene: NA; len: 12; abundance: NA; CDR3aa: CASSLGRGPLHF; CDR3nt: TGTGCCAGCAGCCTCGGACGGGGACCCCTCCACTTT
j_gene: TRBJ2-1; v_gene: TRBV7-9; d_gene: NA; len: 12; abundance: NA; CDR3aa: CASRYSDNEQFF; CDR3nt: TGTGCCAGCAGATACTCCGACAATGAGCAGTTCTTC
j_gene: TRBJ1-5; v_gene: TRBV6-2/TRBV6-3; d_gene: TRBD1; len: 14; abundance: few; CDR3aa: CASSMDRLDQPQHF; CDR3nt: TGTGCCAGCAGCATGGACAGGTTGGATCAGCCCCAGCATTTT
j_gene: TRBJ2-7; v_gene: TRBV7-9; d_gene: NA; len: 15; abundance: NA; CDR3aa: CASSPKGRPPSEQYF; CDR3nt: TGTGCCAGCAGCCCAAAGGGCAGGCCACCGAGCGAGCAGTACTTC
j_gene: TRBJ2-1; v_gene: TRBV6-2/TRBV6-3; d_gene: NA; len: 12; abundance: NA; CDR3aa: CASSSVDNEQFF; CDR3nt: TGTGCCAGCAGTTCGGTAGACAATGAGCAGTTCTTC
j_gene: TRBJ1-1; v_gene: TRBV6-2/TRBV6-3; d_gene: NA; len: 12; abundance: NA; CDR3aa: CASSSFNTEAFF; CDR3nt: TGTGCCAGCAGTTCCTTCAACACTGAAGCTTTCTTT